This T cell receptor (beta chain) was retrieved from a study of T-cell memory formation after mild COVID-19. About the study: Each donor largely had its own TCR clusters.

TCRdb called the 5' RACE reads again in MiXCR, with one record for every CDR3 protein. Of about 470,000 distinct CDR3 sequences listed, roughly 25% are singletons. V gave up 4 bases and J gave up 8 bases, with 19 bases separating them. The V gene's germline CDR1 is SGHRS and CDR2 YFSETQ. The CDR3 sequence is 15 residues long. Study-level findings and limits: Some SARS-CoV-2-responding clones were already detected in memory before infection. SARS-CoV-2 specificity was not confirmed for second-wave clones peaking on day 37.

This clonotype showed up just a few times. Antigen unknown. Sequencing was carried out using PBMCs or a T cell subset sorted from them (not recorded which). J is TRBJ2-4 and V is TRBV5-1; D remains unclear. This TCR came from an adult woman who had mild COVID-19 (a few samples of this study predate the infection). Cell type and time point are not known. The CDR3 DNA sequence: TGCGCCAGCAGCCCCTCGCACCTTGTCCGGGACATTCAGTACTTC. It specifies CASSPSHLVRDIQYF.